This entry concerns a single TCR beta chain. This sample is part of a study of T cell clones after liver transplantation. The repertoire was sequenced with immunoSEQ multiplex PCR; TCRdb's copy has only in-frame clones and lacks some. Of tens of thousands of clones in the sample, around four fifths were seen once. After removal of 1 base from V and 0 bases from J, the junction contained 13 bases not matched to a gene. This CDR3 has 20 residues. CDR1 and CDR2 from the germline V gene are SGHRS and YFSETQ. This chain links TRBV5-1 with TRBJ2-1, with TRBD2 identical over 10 bases. Sequencing used CD4+ T cells from blood, obtained at the 22-month timepoint. The receptor was isolated from a human patient who received a liver transplant. Some T cells may be the graft donor's. The CDR3 nucleotides are TGCGCCAGCAGCTTGAGTGGGACTAGCGTTCGAAGGGGCTCCTACAATGAGCAGTTCTTC. Translating gives CASSLSGTSVRRGSYNEQFF.